Below, 18 T cell receptor beta chains from the same sample are listed, as sequenced in a study of OX40 agonist ivuxolimab in advanced cancers. Using immunoSEQ multiplex PCR, the repertoire was profiled, and TCRdb retains in-frame clones only, with some absent. The profile covers 45,000 to 55,000 clones, with about 83% appearing a single time and approximately 1.1% taken by the ten largest. Source: CD4+ or CD8+ T cells sorted from blood, taken in a trial of the OX40 agonist ivuxolimab. These receptors all stem from an adult with an advanced solid tumor such as melanoma, head and neck, liver or kidney cancer.

V is TRBV6-4 and J is TRBJ1-1, with 7 bases that match TRBD1. Germline trimming cut 4 bases from V and 5 bases from J; bases unmatched to any gene: 4. CDR3 size: 13 residues. Germline-derived CDR1 and CDR2 are MRHNA and SNTAGT. CDR3 amino acids: CASSVNRGTEAFF. CDR3 nucleotides: TGTGCCAGCAGTGTCAACAGGGGAACTGAAGCTTTCTTT.

The V gene is TRBV29-1, the J gene TRBJ2-3; no definite D call. Looked up from germline, CDR1 is SQVTM and CDR2 is ANQGSEA. The germline V and J ends were trimmed by 4 bases and 1 base, with 6 bases remaining between them. The CDR3 spans 12 residues. CDR3 DNA sequence: TGCAGCGTTGTCGGAGGCACAGATACGCAGTATTTT. It specifies CSVVGGTDTQYF.

The rearrangement uses TRBV18 and TRBJ2-1; TRBD2 matches at 14 bases. Losses at the gene ends were 4 bases for V and 9 bases for J; bases not matched to a gene: 5. This CDR3 is 15 amino acids long. Per the germline V gene, CDR1 is KGHSH and CDR2 is LQKENI. The CDR3 here is CASSRLAGGLIEQFF. In nucleotides, the CDR3 is TGTGCCAGCTCACGACTAGCGGGGGGGCTTATTGAGCAGTTCTTC.

This clone was observed once. CDR3 bases: TGCAGCGTTGAAATGGGAGAGACCCAGTACTTC. As protein: CSVEMGETQYF. The chain joins TRBV29-1 to TRBJ2-5; D gene uncertain. Trimming shortened V by 2 bases and J by 4 bases, and 5 bases separated the two germline ends. Germline lookup yields CDR1 SQVTM and CDR2 ANQGSEA. The CDR3 length is 11 residues.

The CDR3 nucleotides are TGTGCCAGCAGCTTAGGGATGATTGCACAAGAGACCCAGTACTTC. The encoded protein is CASSLGMIAQETQYF. This chain uses TRBV7-8 with TRBJ2-5; D is unclear. The CDR3 spans 15 residues. The V end was cut by 1 base, the J end by 2 bases, with 11 bases between. Germline loops: CDR1 SGHVS, CDR2 FQNEAQ.

This clone was seen once. J is TRBJ1-4 and V is TRBV6-5; TRBD1 aligns across 9 bases. This CDR3 comprises 13 residues. Trimming took 6 bases from V and 6 from J; bases not matched to a gene: 2. CDR1 is MNHEY, CDR2 SVGAGI, per germline. In DNA, the CDR3 is TGTGCCAGCAGCCGGGACAGGGATGAAAAACTGTTTTTT. It encodes CASSRDRDEKLFF.

This clone was recorded only once. The rearrangement joins TRBV5-8 to TRBJ2-3; TRBD1 matches at 10 bases. Germline loops: CDR1 SGHTS, CDR2 YDEGEE. The trim removed 4 bases at V and 4 bases at J, leaving 6 bases unmatched. The CDR3 has 15 amino acids. CDR3 amino acids: CASSRQGAQADTQYF. The CDR3 DNA reads as TGTGCCAGCAGCCGACAGGGGGCGCAGGCAGATACGCAGTATTTT.

The J gene is TRBJ1-2, the V gene TRBV9; perhaps TRBD1 as D (5 bases). The CDR3 has 14 amino acids. Germline V gene lookup returns CDR1 SGDLS and CDR2 YYNGEE. Trimming shortened V by 3 bases and J by 8 bases, and 17 bases separated the two germline ends. CDR3 sequence (DNA): TGTGCCAGCAGCGCCAGGGAAGCGAGCGGAGGCTACACCTTC. Translation gives CASSAREASGGYTF.

This clone was detected only a few times. The V call is TRBV1, the J call TRBJ2-7; the table calls TRBD1, which could not be checked here. TRBV1 is described as a pseudogene. The CDR3 covers 16 residues. Written as DNA, the CDR3 is TGCACCAGCAGCCAAGAACGGGACAGGATGACCTACGAGCAGTACTTC. Encoded protein: CTSSQERDRMTYEQYF.

This chain connects TRBV13 to TRBJ2-1; TRBD1 matches 8 bases. The CDR3 contains 15 residues. Germline lookup yields CDR1 PRHDT and CDR2 FYEKMQ (reference sequence). V was pared by 5 bases and J by 7 bases, with 10 bases of the junction left unmatched. CDR3 DNA: TGTGCCAGCAGCCGTGACAGGGGCCGCGGTAATGAGCAGTTCTTC. This gives the protein CASSRDRGRGNEQFF.

The rearrangement links TRBV14 to TRBJ2-1; either TRBD1 or TRBD2 may supply D (6 bases each). V lost 0 bases and J 1 base, leaving 16 bases between the germline ends. CDR3 length: 18 residues. Germline CDR1 is SGHDN and CDR2 is FVKESK. The CDR3 sequence is CASSQDEWGAGSYNEQFF. The CDR3 DNA follows: TGTGCCAGCAGCCAAGATGAGTGGGGGGCCGGATCCTACAATGAGCAGTTCTTC. The full variable domain, completed using reference TRBV14 and TRBJ2-1, is EAGVTQFPSHSVIEKGQTVTLRCDPISGHDNLYWYRRVMGKEIKFLLHFVKESKQDESGMPNNRFLAERTGGTYSTLKVQPAELEDSGVYFCASSQDEWGAGSYNEQFFGPGTRLTVL.

This chain uses TRBV6-4 with TRBJ1-4; D is unclear. There are 13 residues in the CDR3. The V gene lost 5 bases and the J gene lost 3 bases, with 7 bases spanning the gap. Germline-derived CDR1 and CDR2 are MRHNA and SNTAGT. The CDR3 sequence: CASSPVPNEKLFF. The CDR3 DNA follows: TGTGCCAGCAGTCCGGTCCCTAATGAAAAACTGTTTTTT.

This sequence joins TRBV27 and TRBJ2-4; TRBD2 is a possible D gene (7 bases). Trimming left V 5 bases short and J 0 bases short, with 17 bases between. CDR3 length equals 17 residues. Germline V gene sequence: CDR1 MNHEY, CDR2 SMNVEV (reference sequence). The CDR3 sequence: CASSPSGEGVAKNIQYF. In nucleotides, the CDR3 is TGTGCCAGCAGTCCCTCAGGGGAGGGAGTAGCCAAAAACATTCAGTACTTC.

The rearrangement links TRBV14 to TRBJ1-2; D unclear. V lost 1 base to trimming and J lost 7 bases, with 13 bases between them. Germline CDR1 SGHDN, CDR2 FVKESK. This CDR3 spans 14 amino acids. DNA for the CDR3: TGTGCCAGCAGCCAAGTGGGCACAGCGGGTGGCTACACCTTC. Its protein is CASSQVGTAGGYTF.

The chain links TRBV6-1 to TRBJ1-6; no clear D gene. The CDR3 loop spans 14 amino acids. Per the germline V gene, CDR1 is MNHNS and CDR2 is SASEGT. Trimming stripped 3 bases from V and 4 bases from J, with 7 bases between. CDR3 in DNA: TGTGCCAGCAGTGAGGTAGTGTATAATTCACCCCTCCACTTT. It encodes CASSEVVYNSPLHF.

The chain employs TRBV5-6 and TRBJ2-1; D perhaps matches TRBD2 (5 bases). V gave up 5 bases and J gave up 5 bases, with 17 bases separating them. CDR1 is SGHDT, CDR2 YYEEEE, per germline. The CDR3 totals 15 residues. In DNA, the CDR3 is TGTGCCAGCAGATTTCGGGTGACTATCAACAATGAGCAGTTCTTC. Translated, it gives CASRFRVTINNEQFF.

In regard to this clone: It is unclear where the CDR3 begins or ends on the DNA, so no DNA is shown, and the CDR3 is as TCRdb lists it. V is TRBV21-1 and J is TRBJ2-1; TRBD1 was called by the table and not checked on the DNA. TRBV21-1 is noted as a pseudogene. The CDR3 is 18 residues long, counting both termini. This chain's CDR3 is CASSKDWARGSSYNEQFF.

The chain links TRBV7-9 to TRBJ2-5, with 8 bases matching TRBD1. Trimming at V came to 6 bases and at J to 5 bases, leaving 11 bases not matched to a gene. This CDR3 contains 15 residues. Germline V gene data show CDR1 as SEHNR and CDR2 as FQNEAQ (reference sequence). CDR3 DNA: TGTGCCAGCAGTCTAATCAGGGGGCCGGGGGAGACCCAGTACTTC. Its protein product is CASSLIRGPGETQYF.